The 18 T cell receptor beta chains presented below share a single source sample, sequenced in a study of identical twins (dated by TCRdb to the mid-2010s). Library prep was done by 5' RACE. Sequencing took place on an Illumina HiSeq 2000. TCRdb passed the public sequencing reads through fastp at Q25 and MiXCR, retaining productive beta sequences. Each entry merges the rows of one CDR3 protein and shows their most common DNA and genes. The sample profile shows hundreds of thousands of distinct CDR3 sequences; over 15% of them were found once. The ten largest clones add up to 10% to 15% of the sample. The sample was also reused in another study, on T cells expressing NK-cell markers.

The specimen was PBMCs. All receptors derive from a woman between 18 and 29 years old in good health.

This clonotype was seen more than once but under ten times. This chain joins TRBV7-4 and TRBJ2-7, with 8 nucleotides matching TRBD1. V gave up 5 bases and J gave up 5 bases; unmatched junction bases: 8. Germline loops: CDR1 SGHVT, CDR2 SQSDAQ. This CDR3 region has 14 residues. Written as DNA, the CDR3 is TGTGCCAGCAGCGGTCGGACAGGGTCGGACGAGCAGTACTTC. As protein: CASSGRTGSDEQYF.

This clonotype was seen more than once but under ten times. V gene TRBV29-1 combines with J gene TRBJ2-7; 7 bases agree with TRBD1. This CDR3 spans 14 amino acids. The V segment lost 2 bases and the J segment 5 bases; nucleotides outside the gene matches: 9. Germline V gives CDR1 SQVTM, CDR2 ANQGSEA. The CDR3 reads CSVELGDRDDEQYF. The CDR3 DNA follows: TGCAGCGTTGAATTAGGTGACAGGGACGACGAGCAGTACTTC.

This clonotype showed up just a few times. The CDR3 DNA follows: TGTGCCAGCAGCTCCCTAGCGGGCCCCTCCTACGAGCAGTACTTC. Protein sequence: CASSSLAGPSYEQYF. J is TRBJ2-7 and V is TRBV7-8, with TRBD2 matching 8 bases. The CDR3 is 15 residues long. V lost 4 bases and J lost 0; bases outside the gene matches: 5. Germline V gene data show CDR1 as SGHVS and CDR2 as FQNEAQ.

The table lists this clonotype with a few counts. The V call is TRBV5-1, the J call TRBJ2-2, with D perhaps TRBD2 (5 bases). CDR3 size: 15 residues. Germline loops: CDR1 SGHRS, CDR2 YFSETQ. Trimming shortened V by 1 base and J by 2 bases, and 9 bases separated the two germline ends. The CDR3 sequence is CASSLYPGNTGELFF. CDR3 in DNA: TGCGCCAGCAGCTTGTATCCGGGAAACACCGGGGAGCTGTTTTTT.

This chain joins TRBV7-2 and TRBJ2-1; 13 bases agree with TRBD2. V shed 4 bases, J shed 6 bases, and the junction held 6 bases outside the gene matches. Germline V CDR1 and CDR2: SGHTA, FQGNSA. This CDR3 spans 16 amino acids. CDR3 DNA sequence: TGTGCCAGCAGCTCCCAACTAGCGGGGGGGCCCAATGAGCAGTTCTTC. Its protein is CASSSQLAGGPNEQFF.

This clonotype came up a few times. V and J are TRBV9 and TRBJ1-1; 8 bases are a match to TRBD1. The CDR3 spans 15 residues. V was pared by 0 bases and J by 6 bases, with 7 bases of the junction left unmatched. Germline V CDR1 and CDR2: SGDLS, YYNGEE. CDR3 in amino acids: CASSVGTGLLAEAFF. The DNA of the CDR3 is TGTGCCAGCAGCGTAGGGACAGGGCTTCTCGCTGAAGCTTTCTTT.

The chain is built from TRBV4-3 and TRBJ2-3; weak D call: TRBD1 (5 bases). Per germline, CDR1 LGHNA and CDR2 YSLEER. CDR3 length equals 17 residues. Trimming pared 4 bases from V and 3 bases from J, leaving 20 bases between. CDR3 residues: CASSLGSTPTGTDTQYF. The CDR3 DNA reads TGCGCCAGCAGCCTAGGCTCGACTCCTACAGGAACAGATACGCAGTATTTT.

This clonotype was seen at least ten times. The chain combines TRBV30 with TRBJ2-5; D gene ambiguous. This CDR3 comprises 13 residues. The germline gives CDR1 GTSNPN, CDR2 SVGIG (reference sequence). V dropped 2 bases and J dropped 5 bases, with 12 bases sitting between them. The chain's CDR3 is CAWSKGIVETQYF. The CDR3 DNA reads TGTGCCTGGAGTAAGGGCATTGTGGAGACCCAGTACTTC.

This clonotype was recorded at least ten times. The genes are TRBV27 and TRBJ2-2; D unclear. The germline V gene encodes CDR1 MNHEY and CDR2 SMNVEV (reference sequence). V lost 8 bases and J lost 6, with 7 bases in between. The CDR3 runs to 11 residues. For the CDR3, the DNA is TGTGCCAGCGCGGCACCCGGGGAGCTGTTTTTT. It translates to CASAAPGELFF.

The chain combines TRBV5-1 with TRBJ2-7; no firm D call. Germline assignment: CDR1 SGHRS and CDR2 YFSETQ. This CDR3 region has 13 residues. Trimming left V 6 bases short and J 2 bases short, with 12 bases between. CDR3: CASIRTGTYEQYF. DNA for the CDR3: TGCGCCAGCATCAGGACGGGCACCTACGAGCAGTACTTC. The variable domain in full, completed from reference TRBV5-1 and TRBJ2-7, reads KAGVTQTPRYLIKTRGQQVTLSCSPISGHRSVSWYQQTPGQGLQFLFEYFSETQRNKGNFPGRFSGRQFSNSRSEMNVSTLELGDSALYLCASIRTGTYEQYFGPGTRLTVT.

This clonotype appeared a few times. Written as DNA, the CDR3 is TGCGCCAGCAGCCCTCTCCAGGGTGGGGGCTACGAGCAGTACTTC. It yields the protein CASSPLQGGGYEQYF. The genes are TRBV10-1 and TRBJ2-7, with D perhaps given as TRBD1 or TRBD2 (5 bases each). The CDR3 is made up of 15 amino acids. Germline assignment: CDR1 WNHNN and CDR2 SYGVQD (reference sequence). Trimming removed 6 bases from V and 3 bases from J, with 18 bases in between.

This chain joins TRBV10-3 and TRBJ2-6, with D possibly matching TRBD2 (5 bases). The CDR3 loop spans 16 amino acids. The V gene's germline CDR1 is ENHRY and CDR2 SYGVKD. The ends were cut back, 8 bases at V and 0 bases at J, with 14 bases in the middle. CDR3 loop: CAIPSSRVSGANVLTF. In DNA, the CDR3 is TGTGCCATCCCCTCATCGAGGGTCTCTGGGGCCAACGTCCTGACTTTC.

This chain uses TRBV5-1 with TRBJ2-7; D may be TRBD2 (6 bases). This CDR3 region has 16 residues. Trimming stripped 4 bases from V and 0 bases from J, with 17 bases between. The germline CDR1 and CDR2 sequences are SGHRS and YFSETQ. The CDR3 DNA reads TGCGCCAGCAGCCCTCACACTAGCTCGAGCTCCTACGAGCAGTACTTC. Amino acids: CASSPHTSSSSYEQYF. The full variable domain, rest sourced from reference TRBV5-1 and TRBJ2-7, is KAGVTQTPRYLIKTRGQQVTLSCSPISGHRSVSWYQQTPGQGLQFLFEYFSETQRNKGNFPGRFSGRQFSNSRSEMNVSTLELGDSALYLCASSPHTSSSSYEQYFGPGTRLTVT.

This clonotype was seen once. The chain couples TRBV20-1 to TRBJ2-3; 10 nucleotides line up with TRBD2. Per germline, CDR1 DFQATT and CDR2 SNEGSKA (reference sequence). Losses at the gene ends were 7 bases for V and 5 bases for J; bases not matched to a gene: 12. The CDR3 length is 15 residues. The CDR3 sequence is CSGTLAGGGGDTQYF. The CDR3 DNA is TGCAGTGGGACGTTAGCGGGAGGAGGGGGAGATACGCAGTATTTT.

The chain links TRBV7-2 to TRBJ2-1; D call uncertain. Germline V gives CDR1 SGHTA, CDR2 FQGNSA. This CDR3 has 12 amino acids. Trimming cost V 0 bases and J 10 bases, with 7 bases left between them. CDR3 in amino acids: CASSLALEEQFF. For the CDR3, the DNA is TGTGCCAGCAGCTTAGCGTTGGAGGAGCAGTTCTTC.

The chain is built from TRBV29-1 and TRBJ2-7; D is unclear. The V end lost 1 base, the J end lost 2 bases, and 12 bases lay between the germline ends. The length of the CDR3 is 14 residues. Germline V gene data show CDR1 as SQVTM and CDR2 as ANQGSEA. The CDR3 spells CSVEVRSQTYEQYF. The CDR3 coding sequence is TGCAGCGTTGAAGTGAGGTCCCAGACCTACGAGCAGTACTTC.

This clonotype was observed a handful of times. This CDR3 is CSALGQAVYNEQFF. CDR3 DNA: TGCAGCGCATTGGGACAGGCGGTCTACAATGAGCAGTTCTTC. This chain connects TRBV29-1 to TRBJ2-1, with TRBD1 identical over 8 bases. The CDR3 is 14 residues long. Per the germline V gene, CDR1 is SQVTM and CDR2 is ANQGSEA. Trimming at V came to 7 bases and at J to 3 bases, leaving 8 bases not matched to a gene.

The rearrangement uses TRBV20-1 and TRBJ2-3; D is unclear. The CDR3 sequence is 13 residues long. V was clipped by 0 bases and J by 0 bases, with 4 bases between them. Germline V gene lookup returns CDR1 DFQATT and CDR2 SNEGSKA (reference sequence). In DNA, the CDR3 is TGCAGTGCTAGAGATATTAGCACAGATACGCAGTATTTT. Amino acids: CSARDISTDTQYF.